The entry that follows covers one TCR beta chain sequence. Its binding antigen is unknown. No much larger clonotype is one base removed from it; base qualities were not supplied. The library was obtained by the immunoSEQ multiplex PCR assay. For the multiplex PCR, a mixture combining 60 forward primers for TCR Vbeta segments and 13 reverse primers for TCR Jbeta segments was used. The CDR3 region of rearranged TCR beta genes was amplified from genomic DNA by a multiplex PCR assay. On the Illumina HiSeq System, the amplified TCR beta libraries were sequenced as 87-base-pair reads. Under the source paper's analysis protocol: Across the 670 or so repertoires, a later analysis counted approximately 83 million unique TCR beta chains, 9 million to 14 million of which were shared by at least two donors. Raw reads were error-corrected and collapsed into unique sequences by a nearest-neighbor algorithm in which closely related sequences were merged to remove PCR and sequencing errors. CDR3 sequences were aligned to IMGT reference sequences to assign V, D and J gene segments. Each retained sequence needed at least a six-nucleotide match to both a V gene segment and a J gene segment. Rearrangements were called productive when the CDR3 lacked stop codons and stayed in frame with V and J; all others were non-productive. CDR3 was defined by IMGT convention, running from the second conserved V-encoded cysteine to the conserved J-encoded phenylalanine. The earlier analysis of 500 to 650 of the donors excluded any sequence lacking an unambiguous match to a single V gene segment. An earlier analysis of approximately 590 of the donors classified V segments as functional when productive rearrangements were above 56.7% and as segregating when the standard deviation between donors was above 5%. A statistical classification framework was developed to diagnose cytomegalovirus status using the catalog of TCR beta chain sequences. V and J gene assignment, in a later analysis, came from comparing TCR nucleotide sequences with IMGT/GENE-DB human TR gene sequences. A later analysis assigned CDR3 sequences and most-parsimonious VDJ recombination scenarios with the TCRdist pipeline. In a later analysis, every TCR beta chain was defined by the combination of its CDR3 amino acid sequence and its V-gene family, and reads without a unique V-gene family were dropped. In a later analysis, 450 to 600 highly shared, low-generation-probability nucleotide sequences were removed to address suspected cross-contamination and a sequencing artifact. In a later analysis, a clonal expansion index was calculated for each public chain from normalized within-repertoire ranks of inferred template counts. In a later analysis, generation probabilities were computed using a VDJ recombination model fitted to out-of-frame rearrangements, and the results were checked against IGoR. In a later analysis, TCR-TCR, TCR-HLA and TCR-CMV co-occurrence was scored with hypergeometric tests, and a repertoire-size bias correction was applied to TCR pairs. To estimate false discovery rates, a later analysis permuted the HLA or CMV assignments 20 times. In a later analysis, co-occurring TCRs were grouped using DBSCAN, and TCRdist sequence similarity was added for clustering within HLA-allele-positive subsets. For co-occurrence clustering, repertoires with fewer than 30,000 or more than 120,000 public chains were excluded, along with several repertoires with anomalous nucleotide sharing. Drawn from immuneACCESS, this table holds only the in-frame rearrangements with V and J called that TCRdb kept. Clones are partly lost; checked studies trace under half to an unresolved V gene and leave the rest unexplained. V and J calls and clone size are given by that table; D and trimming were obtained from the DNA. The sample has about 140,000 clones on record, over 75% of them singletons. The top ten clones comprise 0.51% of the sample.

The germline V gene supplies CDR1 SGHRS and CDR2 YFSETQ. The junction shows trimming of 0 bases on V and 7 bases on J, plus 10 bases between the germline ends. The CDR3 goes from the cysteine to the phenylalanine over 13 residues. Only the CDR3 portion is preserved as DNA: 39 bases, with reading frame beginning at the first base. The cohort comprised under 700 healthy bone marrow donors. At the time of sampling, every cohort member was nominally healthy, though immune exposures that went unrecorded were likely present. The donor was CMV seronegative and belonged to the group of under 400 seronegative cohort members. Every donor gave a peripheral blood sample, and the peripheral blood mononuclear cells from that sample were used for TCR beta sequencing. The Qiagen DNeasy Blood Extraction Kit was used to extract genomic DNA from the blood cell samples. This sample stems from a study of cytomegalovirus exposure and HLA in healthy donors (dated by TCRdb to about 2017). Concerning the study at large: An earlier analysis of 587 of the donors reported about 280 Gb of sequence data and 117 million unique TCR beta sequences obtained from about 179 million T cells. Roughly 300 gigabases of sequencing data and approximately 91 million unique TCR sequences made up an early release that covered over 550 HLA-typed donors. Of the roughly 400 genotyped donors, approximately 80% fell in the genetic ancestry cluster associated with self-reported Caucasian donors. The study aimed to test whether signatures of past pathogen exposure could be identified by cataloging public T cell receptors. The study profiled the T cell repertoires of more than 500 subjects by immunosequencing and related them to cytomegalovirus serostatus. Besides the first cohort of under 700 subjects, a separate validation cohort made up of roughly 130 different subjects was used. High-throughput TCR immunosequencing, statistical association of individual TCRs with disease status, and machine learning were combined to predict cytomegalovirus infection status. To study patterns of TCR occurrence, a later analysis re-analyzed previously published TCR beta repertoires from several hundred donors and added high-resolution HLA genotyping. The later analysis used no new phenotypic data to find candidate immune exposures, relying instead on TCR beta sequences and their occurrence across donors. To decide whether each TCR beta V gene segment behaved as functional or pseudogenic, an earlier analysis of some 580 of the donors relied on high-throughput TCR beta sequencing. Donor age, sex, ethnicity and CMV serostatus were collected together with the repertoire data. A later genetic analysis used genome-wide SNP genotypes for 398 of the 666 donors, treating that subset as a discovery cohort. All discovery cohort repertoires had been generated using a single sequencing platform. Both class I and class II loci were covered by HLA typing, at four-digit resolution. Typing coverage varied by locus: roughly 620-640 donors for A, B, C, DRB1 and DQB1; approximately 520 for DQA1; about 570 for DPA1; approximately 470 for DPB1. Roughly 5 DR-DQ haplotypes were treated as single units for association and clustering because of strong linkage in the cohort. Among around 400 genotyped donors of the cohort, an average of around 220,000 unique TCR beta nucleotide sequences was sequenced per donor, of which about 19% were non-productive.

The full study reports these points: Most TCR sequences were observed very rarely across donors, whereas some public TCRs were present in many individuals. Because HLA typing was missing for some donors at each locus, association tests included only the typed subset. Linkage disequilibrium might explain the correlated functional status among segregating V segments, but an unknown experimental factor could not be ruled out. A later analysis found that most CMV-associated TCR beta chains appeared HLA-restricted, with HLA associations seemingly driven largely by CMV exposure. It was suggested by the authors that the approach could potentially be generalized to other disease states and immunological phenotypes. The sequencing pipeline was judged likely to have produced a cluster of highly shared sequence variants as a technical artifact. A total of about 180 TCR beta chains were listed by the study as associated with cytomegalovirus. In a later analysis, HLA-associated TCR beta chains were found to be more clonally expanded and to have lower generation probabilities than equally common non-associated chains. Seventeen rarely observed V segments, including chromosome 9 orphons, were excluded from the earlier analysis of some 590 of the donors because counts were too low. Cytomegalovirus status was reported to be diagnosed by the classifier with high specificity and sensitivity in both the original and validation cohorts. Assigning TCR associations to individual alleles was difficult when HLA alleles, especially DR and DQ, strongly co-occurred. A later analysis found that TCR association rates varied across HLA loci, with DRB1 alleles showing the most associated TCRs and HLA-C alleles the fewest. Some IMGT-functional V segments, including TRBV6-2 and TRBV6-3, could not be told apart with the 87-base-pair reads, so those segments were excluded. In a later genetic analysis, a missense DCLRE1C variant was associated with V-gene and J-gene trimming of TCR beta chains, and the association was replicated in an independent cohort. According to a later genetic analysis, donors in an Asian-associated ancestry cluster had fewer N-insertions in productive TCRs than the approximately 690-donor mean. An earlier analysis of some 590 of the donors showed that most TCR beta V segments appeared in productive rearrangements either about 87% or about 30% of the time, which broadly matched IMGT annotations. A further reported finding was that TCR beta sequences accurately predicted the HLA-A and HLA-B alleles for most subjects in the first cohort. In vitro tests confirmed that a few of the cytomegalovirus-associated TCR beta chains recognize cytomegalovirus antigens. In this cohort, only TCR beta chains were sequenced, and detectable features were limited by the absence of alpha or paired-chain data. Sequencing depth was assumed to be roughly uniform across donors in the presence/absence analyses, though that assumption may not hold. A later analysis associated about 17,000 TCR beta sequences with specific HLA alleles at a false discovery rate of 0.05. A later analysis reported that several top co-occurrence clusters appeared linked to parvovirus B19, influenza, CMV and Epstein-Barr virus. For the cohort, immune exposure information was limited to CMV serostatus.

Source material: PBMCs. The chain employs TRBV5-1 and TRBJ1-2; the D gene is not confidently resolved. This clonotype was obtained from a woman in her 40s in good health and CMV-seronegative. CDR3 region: CASSLASSGGYTF. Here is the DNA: TGCGCCAGCAGCTTGGCCTCGAGTGGTGGCTACACCTTC.